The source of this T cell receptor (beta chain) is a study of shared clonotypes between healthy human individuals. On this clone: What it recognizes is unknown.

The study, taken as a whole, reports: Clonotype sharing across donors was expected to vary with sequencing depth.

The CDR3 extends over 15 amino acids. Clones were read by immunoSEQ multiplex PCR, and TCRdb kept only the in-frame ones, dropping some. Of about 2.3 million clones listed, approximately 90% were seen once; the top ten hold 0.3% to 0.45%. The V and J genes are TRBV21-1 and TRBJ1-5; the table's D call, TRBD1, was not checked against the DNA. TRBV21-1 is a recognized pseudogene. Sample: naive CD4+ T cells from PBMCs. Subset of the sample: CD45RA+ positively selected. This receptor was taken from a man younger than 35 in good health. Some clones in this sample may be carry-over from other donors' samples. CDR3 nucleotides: TGTGCCAGCTGCCATAAGACAGGGGTGTTCCAGCCCCAGCATTTT. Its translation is CASCHKTGVFQPQHF.